This T cell receptor (beta chain) is from a study of liver allograft versus peripheral blood T cells. Looking at the study overall: Repertoires of T cell receptors in transplanted livers were compared with recipients' peripheral blood repertoires.

This clonotype is medium-sized (0.01 to 0.1%) in the sample. As yet, its antigen is unknown. TCRdb used MiXCR to reprocess the reads, holding one entry per CDR3 protein. The sample records around 10,000 distinct CDR3 sequences, approximately 19% being singletons. CDR1 and CDR2 from the germline V gene are MNHEY and SVGAGI. The V end was cut by 5 bases, the J end by 3 bases, with 11 bases between. The length of the CDR3 is 14 residues. Whole-study results and caveats: Intragraft liver T cell receptor repertoires reportedly differed from peripheral blood repertoires.

The chain joins TRBV6-5 to TRBJ2-1, with D unresolved. The TCR originated in a human patient who had a liver transplant. Some of the T cells might come from the graft donor. CDR3 amino acids: CASSPPGSYNEQFF. The CDR3 DNA follows: TGTGCCAGCAGTCCCCCGGGCAGCTACAATGAGCAGTTCTTC.